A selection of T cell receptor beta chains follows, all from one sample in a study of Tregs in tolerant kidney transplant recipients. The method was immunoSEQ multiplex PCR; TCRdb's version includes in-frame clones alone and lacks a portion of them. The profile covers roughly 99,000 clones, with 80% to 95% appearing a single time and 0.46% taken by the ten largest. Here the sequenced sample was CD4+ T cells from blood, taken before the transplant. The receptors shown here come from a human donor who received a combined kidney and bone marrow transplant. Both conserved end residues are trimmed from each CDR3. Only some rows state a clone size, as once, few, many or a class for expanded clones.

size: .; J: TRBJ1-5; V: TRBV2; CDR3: ACLRDSNQPQH
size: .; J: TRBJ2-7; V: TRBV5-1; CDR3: ASRPTSGSYEQY
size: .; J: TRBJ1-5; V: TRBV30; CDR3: ACRTGGQPQH
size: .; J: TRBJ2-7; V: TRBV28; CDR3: ASSRLGGNYEQY
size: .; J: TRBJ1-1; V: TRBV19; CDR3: ASSIHPGLDTEAF
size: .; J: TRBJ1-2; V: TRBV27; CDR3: ASGRGKGNYGYT
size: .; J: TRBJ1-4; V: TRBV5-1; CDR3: ASSSSGLNEKLF
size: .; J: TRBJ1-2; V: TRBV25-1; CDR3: ASSEKGARDGYT
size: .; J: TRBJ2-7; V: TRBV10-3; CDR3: AISPGQVYEQY
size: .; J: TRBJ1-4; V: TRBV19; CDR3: ASTGQGSEKLF
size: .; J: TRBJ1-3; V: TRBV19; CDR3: ASSSAASTIY
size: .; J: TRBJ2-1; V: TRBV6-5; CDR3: ASRRGLRSYNEQF
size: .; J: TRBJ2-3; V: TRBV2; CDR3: ASSPLVRTDTQY
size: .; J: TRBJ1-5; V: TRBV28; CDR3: ASSLRGSNQPQH
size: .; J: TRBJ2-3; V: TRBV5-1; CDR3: ASSLPGGRSDTQY
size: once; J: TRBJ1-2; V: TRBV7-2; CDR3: ASSLQRGGGPNIYGYT
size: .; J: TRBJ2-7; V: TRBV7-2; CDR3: ASSSGTGYEQY
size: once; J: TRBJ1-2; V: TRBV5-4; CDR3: ASSFLRQDYGYT
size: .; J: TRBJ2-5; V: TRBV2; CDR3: ASSEGGAGGMTQY
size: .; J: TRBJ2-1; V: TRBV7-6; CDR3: ASSLARIGSTYNEQF
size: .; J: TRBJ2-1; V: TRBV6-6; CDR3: ASSQLAGGYNEQF
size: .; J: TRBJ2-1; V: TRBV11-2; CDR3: ASSSRQGDMYNEQF
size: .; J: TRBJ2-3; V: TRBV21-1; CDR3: ASSKVHETSGRAAGTDTQY
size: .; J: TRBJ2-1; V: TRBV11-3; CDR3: ASSLGTSGDNEQF
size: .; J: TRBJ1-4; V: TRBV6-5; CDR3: ASSKYNEKLF
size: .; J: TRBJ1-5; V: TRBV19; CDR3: ASKTGTYQPQH
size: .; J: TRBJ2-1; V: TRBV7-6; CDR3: ASGALNEQF
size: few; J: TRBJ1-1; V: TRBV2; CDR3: ASLARYTEAF
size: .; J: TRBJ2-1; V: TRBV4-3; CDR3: ASSQSRGAYNEQF
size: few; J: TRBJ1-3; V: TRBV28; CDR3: ASSVRGNTIY
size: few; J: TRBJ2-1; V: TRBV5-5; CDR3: ASSLEWAENEQF
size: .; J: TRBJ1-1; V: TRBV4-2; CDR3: ASSQDPRGPMNTEAF
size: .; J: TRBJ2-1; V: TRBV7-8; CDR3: ASSLARFGGQRNNEQF
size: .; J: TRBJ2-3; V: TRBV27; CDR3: ASSLPTQSRGVETQY
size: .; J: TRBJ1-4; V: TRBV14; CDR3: ASSQLGDRKNEKLF
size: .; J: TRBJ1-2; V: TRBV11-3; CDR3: ASSRTDVGYT
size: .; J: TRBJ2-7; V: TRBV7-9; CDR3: ASSLGSSSYEQY
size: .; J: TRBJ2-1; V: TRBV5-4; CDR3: ASSFRLAGDNEQF
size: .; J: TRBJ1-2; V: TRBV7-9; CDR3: ASRKPPGDVGYT
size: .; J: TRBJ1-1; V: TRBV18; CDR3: ASSPGTVGTEAF
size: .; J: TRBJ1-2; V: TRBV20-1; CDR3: SARRGPGYT
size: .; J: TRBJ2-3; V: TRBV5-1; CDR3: ASSWTSGGIDTQY
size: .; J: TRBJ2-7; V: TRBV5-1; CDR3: ASSFGQGSSYEQY
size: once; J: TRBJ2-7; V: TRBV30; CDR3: AWNPGNSYEQY
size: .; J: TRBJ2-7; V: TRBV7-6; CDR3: ASSRTSGGSYEQY
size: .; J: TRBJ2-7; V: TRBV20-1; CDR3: SARGPYEQY
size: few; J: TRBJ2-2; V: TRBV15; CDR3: ATRPATSGGPPRNGELF
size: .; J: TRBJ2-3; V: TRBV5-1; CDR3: ASSLALAEGGGYTDTQY
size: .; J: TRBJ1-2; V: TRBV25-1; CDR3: ASSGFAGPSRGYT
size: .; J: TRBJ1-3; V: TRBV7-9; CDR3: ASNINSGNTIY
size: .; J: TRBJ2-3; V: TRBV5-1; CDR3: ASSLAETSGPSTDTQY
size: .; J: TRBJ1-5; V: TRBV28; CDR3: AGQGSNQPQH
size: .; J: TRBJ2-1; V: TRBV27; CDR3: ASSSPGTGRGNEQF
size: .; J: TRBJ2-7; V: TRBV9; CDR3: ASGRGPSYEQY